A single sample is the source of the 18 T cell receptor beta chains below, sequenced in a study of blood T cell repertoires in COVID-19. Produced via immunoSEQ multiplex PCR; TCRdb's table is partial and in-frame only. The sample has 150,000 to 190,000 clones, approximately 92% seen once. Sequencing was performed on peripheral blood. Every receptor here comes from a woman aged 40-49 years with acute or convalescent COVID-19.

The V and J genes are TRBV9 and TRBJ2-7; TRBD2 might be the D (6 bases). The CDR3 totals 15 residues. V was pared by 3 bases and J by 4 bases, with 17 bases between. Per germline, CDR1 SGDLS and CDR2 YYNGEE. The CDR3 region has the DNA TGTGCCAGCAGCGGAAACTATCCCGGGGGTTACGAGCAGTACTTC. Translated, it gives CASSGNYPGGYEQYF.

This chain links TRBV29-1 with TRBJ2-7; perhaps TRBD2 as D (5 bases). V was clipped by 5 bases and J by 0 bases, with 14 bases between them. Germline-derived CDR1 and CDR2 are SQVTM and ANQGSEA. The length of the CDR3 is 14 residues. CDR3 loop: CSVTDTGSSYEQYF. CDR3 in DNA: TGCAGCGTTACCGACACTGGGAGCTCCTACGAGCAGTACTTC.

This clone was observed a single time. This chain joins TRBV10-1 and TRBJ1-1, with D possibly matching TRBD1 (5 bases). Germline V gene sequence: CDR1 WNHNN, CDR2 SYGVQD (reference sequence). V lost 3 bases and J lost 2, with 7 bases in between. The CDR3 has 13 residues. CDR3 loop: CASSDGQNTEAFF. The CDR3 DNA follows: TGCGCCAGCAGTGACGGACAAAACACTGAAGCTTTCTTT.

V is TRBV6-6 and J is TRBJ2-5; D gene unclear. The CDR3 loop spans 14 amino acids. Germline V lookup: CDR1 MNHNY, CDR2 SVGAGI (reference sequence). V gave up 2 bases and J gave up 0 bases, with 7 bases separating them. Here the CDR3 DNA reads TGTGCCAGCAGTTACGGCGGCGACCAAGAGACCCAGTACTTC. Its protein product is CASSYGGDQETQYF.

The chain couples TRBV12-5 to TRBJ1-6, with TRBD1 as a possible D gene (6 bases). This CDR3 region has 20 residues. V dropped 4 bases and J dropped 1 base, with 23 bases sitting between them. Germline CDR1 and CDR2: LGHNT and FRNRAP. The CDR3 DNA sequence: TGTGCTAGTGGTTCCTACGTGAGACAGGTCGTGGTATCCTATAATTCACCCCTCCACTTT. Translation gives CASGSYVRQVVVSYNSPLHF.

The V call is TRBV2, the J call TRBJ2-1, with a weak D call TRBD1 (6 bases). Per germline, CDR1 SNHLY and CDR2 FYNNEI. Trimming stripped 5 bases from V and 6 bases from J, with 11 bases between. CDR3 length equals 13 residues. The CDR3 loop is CASSFDRPNEQFF. In DNA, the CDR3 is TGTGCCAGCAGTTTCGACAGGCCCAATGAGCAGTTCTTC.

The chain carries TRBV5-1 and TRBJ2-1; TRBD1 matches 7 bases. The ends lost 4 bases at V and 4 bases at J; junction bases unmatched: 8. The CDR3 length is 15 residues. Germline CDR1 SGHRS, CDR2 YFSETQ. DNA for the CDR3: TGCGCCAGCAGCGCAGGGGGTTTGACTTACAATGAGCAGTTCTTC. Protein sequence: CASSAGGLTYNEQFF. Full variable domain (remainder filled in from reference TRBV5-1 and TRBJ2-1): KAGVTQTPRYLIKTRGQQVTLSCSPISGHRSVSWYQQTPGQGLQFLFEYFSETQRNKGNFPGRFSGRQFSNSRSEMNVSTLELGDSALYLCASSAGGLTYNEQFFGPGTRLTVL.

The CDR3 region is CASSFSTSGANVLTF. The CDR3 bases are TGTGCCAGCAGTTTTTCGACATCTGGGGCCAACGTCCTGACTTTC. V is TRBV27 and J is TRBJ2-6, with D unclear. This CDR3 comprises 15 residues. The V gene's germline CDR1 is MNHEY and CDR2 SMNVEV (reference sequence). Trimming cost V 3 bases and J 1 base, with 7 bases left between them.

The chain recombines TRBV2 with TRBJ2-6, with 11 bases that match TRBD1. The ends lost 4 bases at V and 4 bases at J; junction bases unmatched: 12. CDR1 and CDR2 from the germline V gene are SNHLY and FYNNEI. This CDR3 contains 19 residues. The CDR3, as DNA: TGTGCCAGCAGTGTAAAGGACAGGGGGCGAGTGATAGGGGCCAACGTCCTGACTTTC. The encoded protein is CASSVKDRGRVIGANVLTF. Using reference TRBV2 and TRBJ2-6 for the parts outside the CDR3, the full variable domain is EPEVTQTPSHQVTQMGQEVILRCVPISNHLYFYWYRQILGQKVEFLVSFYNNEISEKSEIFDDQFSVERPDGSNFTLKIRSTKLEDSAMYFCASSVKDRGRVIGANVLTFGAGSRLTVL.

The chain links TRBV27 to TRBJ1-4, with 7 bases matching TRBD1. CDR1 is MNHEY, CDR2 SMNVEV, per germline (reference sequence). The ends lost 6 bases at V and 6 bases at J; junction bases unmatched: 7. The CDR3 loop spans 14 amino acids. The CDR3 DNA reads TGTGCCAGCAGCGAACAGGGGATCCATGAAAAACTGTTTTTT. It encodes CASSEQGIHEKLFF. Together with reference TRBV27 and TRBJ1-4, the CDR3 gives the full variable domain: EAQVTQNPRYLITVTGKKLTVTCSQNMNHEYMSWYRQDPGLGLRQIYYSMNVEVTDKGDVPEGYKVSRKEKRNFPLILESPSPNQTSLYFCASSEQGIHEKLFFGSGTQLSVL.

CDR3: CASSWGQGHVEAFF. In DNA form, the CDR3 reads TGCGCCAGCAGCTGGGGACAGGGGCATGTAGAAGCTTTCTTT. The V gene is TRBV5-1, the J gene TRBJ1-1; TRBD1 matches 10 bases. Germline V gene lookup returns CDR1 SGHRS and CDR2 YFSETQ. Trimming cost V 3 bases and J 8 bases; bases outside gene matches: 7. The CDR3 is made up of 14 amino acids.

This chain joins TRBV3-1 (or the pseudogene TRBV3-2) and TRBJ2-7; 8 nucleotides align to TRBD2. V dropped 1 base and J dropped 6; count of bases not matched to a gene: 17. The germline CDR1 and CDR2 sequences are LGHDT and YNNKEL (reference sequence). CDR3 length equals 18 residues. The CDR3 sequence: CASSQGAGGGLDSGEQYF. The DNA of the CDR3 is TGTGCCAGCAGCCAAGGGGCGGGCGGGGGGCTGGACTCGGGCGAGCAGTACTTC.

V gene TRBV5-5 combines with J gene TRBJ1-5; D unclear. Germline V gene data show CDR1 as SGHKS and CDR2 as YYEKEE (reference sequence). The V end was cut by 4 bases, the J end by 5 bases, with 25 bases between. The CDR3 totals 18 residues. The CDR3 protein is CASSRNPPGSALHQPQHF. CDR3 nucleotides: TGTGCCAGCAGCCGAAACCCGCCCGGGTCTGCTCTTCATCAGCCCCAGCATTTT.

This chain joins TRBV10-2 and TRBJ1-1, with 7 bases matching TRBD1. The CDR3 totals 14 residues. Trimming cost V 6 bases and J 5 bases; bases outside gene matches: 9. Germline V gene data show CDR1 as WSHSY and CDR2 as SAAADI. This CDR3 reads CASRGTERLTEAFF. For the CDR3, the DNA is TGCGCCAGCAGGGGGACAGAAAGATTAACTGAAGCTTTCTTT.

A word on this clone: Germline and junction disagree at one end, which may indicate a read error. The chain employs TRBV7-9 and TRBJ2-7, with 11 nucleotides matching TRBD2. Germline values: CDR1 SEHNR, CDR2 FQNEAQ (reference sequence). The CDR3 is 14 amino acids. In nucleotides, the CDR3 is TGTGCCAGCAGCGTAGCGGGAGGGCCCTACGAGCAGTACTTC. It specifies CASSVAGGPYEQYF. The variable domain in full, completed from reference TRBV7-9 and TRBJ2-7, reads DTGVSQNPRHKITKRGQNVTFRCDPISEHNRLYWYRQTLGQGPEFLTYFQNEAQLEKSRLLSDRFSAERPKGSFSTLEIQRTEQGDSAMYLCASSVAGGPYEQYFGPGTRLTVT.

V gene TRBV3-1 (or the pseudogene TRBV3-2) combines with J gene TRBJ2-3; TRBD2 agrees at 11 bases. The CDR3 covers 16 residues. CDR1 and CDR2 (germline): LGHDT, YNNKEL (reference sequence). V shed 2 bases, J shed 0 bases, and the junction held 1 base outside the gene matches. The CDR3 sequence: CASSQIAGGSTDTQYF. DNA for the CDR3: TGTGCCAGCAGCCAAATAGCGGGGGGGAGCACAGATACGCAGTATTTT.

The chain links TRBV7-8 to TRBJ2-4, with D possibly TRBD2 on 5 matching bases. CDR1 is SGHVS, CDR2 FQNEAQ, per germline. This CDR3 is 17 amino acids long. Trimming pared 3 bases from V and 0 bases from J, leaving 15 bases between. The CDR3 reads CASSFSEQTIAKNIQYF. The CDR3 DNA reads as TGTGCCAGCAGCTTTTCTGAGCAGACTATAGCCAAAAACATTCAGTACTTC.

The CDR3, as DNA: TGTGCCTGGGGGACAGCACAAGAGACCCAGTACTTC. It translates to CAWGTAQETQYF. This chain joins TRBV30 and TRBJ2-5, with 7 bases that match TRBD1. The CDR3 is made up of 12 amino acids. The V gene end was trimmed by 5 bases and the J gene end by 2 bases; junction bases not matched to a gene: 2. CDR1 and CDR2 from the germline V gene are GTSNPN and SVGIG (reference sequence). Complete variable domain (other parts from reference TRBV30 and TRBJ2-5): SQTIHQWPATLVQPVGSPLSLECTVEGTSNPNLYWYRQAAGRGLQLLFYSVGIGQISSEVPQNLSASRPQDRQFILSSKKLLLSDSGFYLCAWGTAQETQYFGPGTRLLVL.